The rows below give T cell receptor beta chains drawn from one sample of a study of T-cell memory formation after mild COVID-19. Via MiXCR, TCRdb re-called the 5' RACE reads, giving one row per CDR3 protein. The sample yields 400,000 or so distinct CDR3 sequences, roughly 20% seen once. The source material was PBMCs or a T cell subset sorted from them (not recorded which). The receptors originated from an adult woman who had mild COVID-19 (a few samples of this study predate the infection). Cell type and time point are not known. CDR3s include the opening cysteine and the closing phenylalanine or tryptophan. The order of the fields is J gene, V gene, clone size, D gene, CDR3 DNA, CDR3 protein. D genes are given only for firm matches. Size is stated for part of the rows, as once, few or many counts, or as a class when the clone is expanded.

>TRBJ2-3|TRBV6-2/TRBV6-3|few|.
TGTGCCAGCAGGAGACTAGGTAGCACAGATACGCAGTATTTT
CASRRLGSTDTQYF
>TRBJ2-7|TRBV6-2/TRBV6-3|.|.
TGTGCCAGCAGCCGCGCCCGTTGGGATCCTTACGAGCAGTACTTC
CASSRARWDPYEQYF
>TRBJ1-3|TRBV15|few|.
TGTGCCACCAGCAGAGATCTCAACAGGGCCTCTGGAAACACCATATATTTT
CATSRDLNRASGNTIYF
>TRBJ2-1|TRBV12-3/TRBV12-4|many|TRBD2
TGTGCCAGCAGCCCATCTGGCGGGGGCTACAATGAGCAGTTCTTC
CASSPSGGGYNEQFF
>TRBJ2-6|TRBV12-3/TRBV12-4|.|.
TGTGCCAGCAGCCCAATCGGGGGATCGGGGGCCAACGTCCTGACTTTC
CASSPIGGSGANVLTF
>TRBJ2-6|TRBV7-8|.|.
TGTGCCAGCAGGACCGTTAAGGCCGAGTCTGGGGCCAACGTCCTGACTTTC
CASRTVKAESGANVLTF
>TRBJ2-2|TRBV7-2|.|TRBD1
TGTGCCAGCAGCTTAGTCGGACAGGGTGGCGGGGAGCTGTTTTTT
CASSLVGQGGGELFF
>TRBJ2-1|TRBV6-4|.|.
TGTGCCAGCAGGGGATCGGACCTTGACAATGAGCAGTTCTTC
CASRGSDLDNEQFF
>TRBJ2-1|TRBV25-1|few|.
TGTGCCAGCAGTGAAGATGGGGGCTCCTACAATGAGCAGTTCTTC
CASSEDGGSYNEQFF
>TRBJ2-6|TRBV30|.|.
TGTGCCTGGGGCGGGACGGCGAGCTCTGGGGCCAACGTCCTGACTTTC
CAWGGTASSGANVLTF
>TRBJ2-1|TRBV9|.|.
TGTGCCAGCAGCGTAGCTACGGGTTATGAGCAGTTCTTC
CASSVATGYEQFF
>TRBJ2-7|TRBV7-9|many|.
TGTGCCAGCAGCTTAGAAATCGCTGCCTACGAGCAGTACTTC
CASSLEIAAYEQYF
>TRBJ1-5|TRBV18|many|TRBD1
TGTGCCAGCTCCCCGACAGGGGGGAATCAGCCCCAGCATTTT
CASSPTGGNQPQHF
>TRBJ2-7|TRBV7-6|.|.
TGTGCCAGCAGCTTCCCCCGGGACGGCAGATCCTACGAGCAGTACTTC
CASSFPRDGRSYEQYF
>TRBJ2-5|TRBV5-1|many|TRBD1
TGCGCCAGCAGCTCGGGACAGGGCTTAGAGACCCAGTACTTC
CASSSGQGLETQYF
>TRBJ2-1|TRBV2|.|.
TGTGCCAGCAGTGTAAGTCTAGCGCCTATCGACAATGAGCAGTTCTTC
CASSVSLAPIDNEQFF
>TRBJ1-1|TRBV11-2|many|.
TGTGCCAGCAGCCAGACCGCTGGAAACACTGAAGCTTTCTTT
CASSQTAGNTEAFF
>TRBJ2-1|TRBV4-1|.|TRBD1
TGCGCCAGCAGCCCAGGACCAGGGGGCGATTACAATGAGCAGTTCTTC
CASSPGPGGDYNEQFF
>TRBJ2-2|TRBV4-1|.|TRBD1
TGCGCCAGCAGCCAACCCGGGACAGGGAACACCGGGGAGCTGTTTTTT
CASSQPGTGNTGELFF
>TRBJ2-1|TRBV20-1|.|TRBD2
TGCAGTGCTCCCCCTTCGGGACTAGTAGCACTGACACTCCATGAGCAGTTCTTC
CSAPPSGLVALTLHEQFF
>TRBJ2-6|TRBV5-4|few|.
TGTGCCAGCAGCCCAAAGCCCCAGGGCTCTGGGGCCAACGTCCTGACTTTC
CASSPKPQGSGANVLTF
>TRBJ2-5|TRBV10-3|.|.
TGTGCCATCAGTGGAGATGACAGCCAAGAGACCCAGTACTTC
CAISGDDSQETQYF
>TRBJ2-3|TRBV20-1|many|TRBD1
TGCAGTGCCTGGACCGGGACAGGCACAGATACGCAGTATTTT
CSAWTGTGTDTQYF
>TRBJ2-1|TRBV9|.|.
TGTGCCAGCAGCGTCCACAACAATGAGCAGTTCTTC
CASSVHNNEQFF
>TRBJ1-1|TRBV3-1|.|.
TGTGCCAGCAGCCAACTCGGGGGTGGAACTGAAGCTTTCTTT
CASSQLGGGTEAFF
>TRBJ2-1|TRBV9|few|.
TGTGCCAGCAGGTTAGGGGCCAATGACTACAATGAGCAGTTCTTC
CASRLGANDYNEQFF
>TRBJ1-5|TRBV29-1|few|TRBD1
TGCAGCGTTTCAACAGGGGCAAGGGGCAATCAGCCCCAGCATTTT
CSVSTGARGNQPQHF
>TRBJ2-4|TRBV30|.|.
TGTGCCTGGAGTGTAGGCACTAGGGGCATTCAGTACTTC
CAWSVGTRGIQYF
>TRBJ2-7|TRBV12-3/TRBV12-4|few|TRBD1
TGTGCCAGCAGTCTCGGGACAGGGGCACTCTCCTCCTACGAGCAGTACTTC
CASSLGTGALSSYEQYF
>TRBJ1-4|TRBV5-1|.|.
TGCGCCAGCAGCCGGCGGGGGGAGACTAATGAAAAACTGTTTTTT
CASSRRGETNEKLFF
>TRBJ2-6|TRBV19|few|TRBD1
TGTGCCAGTATTCCCGACAGGGCCGGGGCCAACGTCCTGACTTTC
CASIPDRAGANVLTF